A single sample is the source of the 3 T cell receptor beta chains below, sequenced in a study of CD8 T cells in Susac syndrome. 0.5 to 1 ug RNA was reverse transcribed with random hexamers. TCRdb called the immunoSEQ multiplex PCR reads again in MiXCR, with one record for every CDR3 protein. The sample contains approximately 50,000 distinct CDR3 sequences, about 95% of which appear only once. Sample: CD8+ T cells from PBMCs. These receptors originate from a human donor with Susac syndrome.

The J gene is TRBJ2-7, the V gene TRBV4-3, with D perhaps TRBD1 (6 bases). This CDR3 spans 16 amino acids. Germline V gives CDR1 LGHNA, CDR2 YSLEER. Trimming stripped 3 bases from V and 0 bases from J, with 15 bases between. CDR3 bases: TGCGCCAGCAGCCAGTCGGTCAGGGGCAGCTCCTACGAGCAGTACTTC. It specifies CASSQSVRGSSYEQYF.

The rearrangement links TRBV7-9 to TRBJ2-3; D might be TRBD1 or TRBD2, each matching 5 bases. V was clipped by 1 base and J by 2 bases, with 16 bases between them. CDR1 is SEHNR, CDR2 FQNEAQ, per germline (reference sequence). This CDR3 contains 17 residues. CDR3 in DNA: TGTGCCAGCAGCTTAGAGTCCCGGGACCCGACCACAGATACGCAGTATTTT. Translating it yields CASSLESRDPTTDTQYF.

The CDR3: CASSLVGPGTQYF. Here the CDR3 DNA reads TGTGCCAGCAGCTTGGTGGGGCCCGGTACGCAGTATTTT. V usage is TRBV5-4 and J usage is TRBJ2-3, with D perhaps TRBD1 (5 bases). This CDR3 is built from 13 residues. Deletions cut 0 bases from V and 8 bases from J, with 10 bases between. Germline lookup yields CDR1 SGHNT and CDR2 YYREEE (reference sequence).